The T cell receptor beta chain under discussion was sequenced for a study of cytomegalovirus exposure and HLA in healthy donors. Turning to the study itself: Within the Caucasian-associated ancestry cluster were approximately 77% of the approximately 390 genotyped donors.

PCR was performed using 60 Vbeta and 13 Jbeta primers. Clones were sequenced by immunoSEQ multiplex PCR, and TCRdb holds only the in-frame ones, with some missing. Among about 130,000 clones, approximately 80% were seen once, and the ten largest hold 1%. The CDR3 sequence is 15 residues long. Germline assignment: CDR1 MDHEN and CDR2 SYDVKM. The trim removed 5 bases at V and 2 bases at J, leaving 6 bases unmatched. This cohort consisted of healthy bone marrow donors. Input material: PBMCs. The chain recombines TRBV28 with TRBJ2-5; 9 bases line up with TRBD1. The receptor was isolated from a man between 40 and 49 years old in good health and CMV-seronegative. DNA of the CDR3: TGTGCCAGCAGTCCACACGGACAGGGGCAAGAGACCCAGTACTTC. It translates to CASSPHGQGQETQYF.